These 5 T cell receptor beta chains came from one sample sequenced in a study of breast tumors, draining lymph nodes, adjacent tissues. Each CDR3 protein is one row after TCRdb ran MiXCR on the multiplex PCR reads. Of tens of thousands of distinct CDR3 sequences detected, about 36% appear once; the ten largest clones hold under 13%. The sequenced sample was breast tumor tissue. These receptor sequences come from a female donor with breast cancer. Some clones in this sample may be carry-over from other donors' samples.

In its sample, this clonotype was seen many times. The chain employs TRBV4-3 and TRBJ2-1; perhaps TRBD1 as D (5 bases). V gave up 5 bases and J gave up 4 bases, with 18 bases separating them. The CDR3 is 16 amino acids. Germline assignment: CDR1 LGHNA and CDR2 YSLEER. The CDR3 DNA is TGCGCCAGCAGCGAGGCGTACAGGCATGTGTACAATGAGCAGTTCTTC. It yields the protein CASSEAYRHVYNEQFF.

This chain joins TRBV5-1 and TRBJ1-6, with 8 nucleotides matching TRBD1. Trimming removed 3 bases from V and 10 bases from J; junction bases left unmatched: 6. CDR3 length equals 14 residues. Per germline, CDR1 SGHRS and CDR2 YFSETQ. The CDR3 loop is CASSYGQGGSPLHF. DNA for the CDR3: TGCGCCAGCAGCTACGGACAGGGAGGGTCACCCCTCCACTTT.

V gene TRBV5-6 combines with J gene TRBJ2-2; D not certain. Germline-derived CDR1 and CDR2 are SGHDT and YYEEEE. V was cut by 0 bases and J by 3 bases, with 9 bases left in between. The CDR3 is made up of 15 amino acids. Here the CDR3 reads CASSLEGRDTGELFF. In DNA, the CDR3 is TGTGCCAGCAGCTTGGAGGGTCGGGACACCGGGGAGCTGTTTTTT. The whole variable domain, remainder taken from reference TRBV5-6 and TRBJ2-2, is DAGVTQSPTHLIKTRGQQVTLRCSPKSGHDTVSWYQQALGQGPQFIFQYYEEEERQRGNFPDRFSGHQFPNYSSELNVNALLLGDSALYLCASSLEGRDTGELFFGEGSRLTVL.

This clonotype showed up just a few times. J is TRBJ1-2 and V is TRBV30, with a tentative D call TRBD1 (6 bases). The V end lost 2 bases, the J end lost 3 bases, and 10 bases lay between the germline ends. The germline V gene has CDR1 GTSNPN and CDR2 SVGIG (reference sequence). The CDR3 spans 13 residues. The CDR3 loop reads CAWSLRQDYGYTF. Here the CDR3 DNA reads TGTGCCTGGAGTCTCCGACAGGACTATGGCTACACCTTC.

This clonotype was picked up a small number of times. V usage is TRBV6-6 and J usage is TRBJ2-1, with 9 bases aligning to TRBD2. V lost 3 bases, J lost 2 bases, and 8 bases stayed unmatched. CDR3 length equals 17 residues. Germline CDR1 MNHNY, CDR2 SVGAGI (reference sequence). CDR3 region: CASSYDSRTSAYNEQFF. The CDR3, as DNA: TGTGCCAGCAGTTATGACTCGCGGACTAGCGCCTACAATGAGCAGTTCTTC.